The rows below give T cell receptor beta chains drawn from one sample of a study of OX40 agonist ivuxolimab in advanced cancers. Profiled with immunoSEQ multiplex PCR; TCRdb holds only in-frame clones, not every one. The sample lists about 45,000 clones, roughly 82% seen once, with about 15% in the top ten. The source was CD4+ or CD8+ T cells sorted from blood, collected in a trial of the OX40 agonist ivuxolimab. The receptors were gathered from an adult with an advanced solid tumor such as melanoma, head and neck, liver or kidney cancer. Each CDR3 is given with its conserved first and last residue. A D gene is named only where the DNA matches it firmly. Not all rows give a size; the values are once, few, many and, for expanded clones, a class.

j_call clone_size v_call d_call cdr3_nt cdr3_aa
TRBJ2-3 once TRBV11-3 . TGTGCCAGCAGCTTAGCCAGGTTCGGCACAGATACGCAGTATTTT CASSLARFGTDTQYF
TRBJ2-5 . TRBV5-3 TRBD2 TGTGCCAGAAGCTTTAGTGGACTAGCGGGCCTGTACCAAGAGACCCAGTACTTC CARSFSGLAGLYQETQYF
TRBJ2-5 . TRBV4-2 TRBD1 TGTGCCAGCAGCCAACCGGGGACAGGGGAACAAGAGACCCAGTACTTC CASSQPGTGEQETQYF
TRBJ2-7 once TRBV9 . TGTGCCAGCAGCGTAGGCCACTCCGTGAACGAGCAGTACTTC CASSVGHSVNEQYF
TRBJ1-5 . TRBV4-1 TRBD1 TGCGCCAGCAGCCAAGTTGGACAGGGCGGCAATCAGCCCCAGCATTTT CASSQVGQGGNQPQHF
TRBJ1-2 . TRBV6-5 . TGTGCCAGCAGTTACTCGCTGACAGGCGCATACGGCTACACCTTC CASSYSLTGAYGYTF
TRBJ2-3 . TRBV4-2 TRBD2 TGTGCCAGCAGCCCCGGGGCAGCGGGGAGCACAGATACGCAGTATTTT CASSPGAAGSTDTQYF
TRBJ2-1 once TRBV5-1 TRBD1 TGCGCCAGCAGCTTGTCCCCCGGGACAGAATACAATGAGCAGTTCTTC CASSLSPGTEYNEQFF
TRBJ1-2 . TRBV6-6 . TGTGCCAGCAGTTCAGCGGATTTTTATGGCTACACCTTC CASSSADFYGYTF
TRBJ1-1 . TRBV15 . TGTGCCACCAGCAGCATGGTGGGGAGAACTGAAGCTTTCTTT CATSSMVGRTEAFF
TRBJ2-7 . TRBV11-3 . TGTGCCAGCAGCTTAAAGGGCGCGGCCTACGAGCAGTACTTC CASSLKGAAYEQYF
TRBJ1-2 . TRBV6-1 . TGTGCCAGCAGAGTGGGAAGAGGGCCTAACTATGGCTACACCTTC CASRVGRGPNYGYTF
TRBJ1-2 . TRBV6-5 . TGTGCCAGCAGTCTCTCGACAGGCACCTATGGCTACACCTTC CASSLSTGTYGYTF
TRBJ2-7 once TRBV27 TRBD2 TGTGCCAGCTCACCGGGGGGGGGCCTCGAGCAGTACTTC CASSPGGGLEQYF
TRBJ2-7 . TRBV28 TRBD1 TGTGCCAGCGGGGGGACAGGGGAGGACGAGCAGTACTTC CASGGTGEDEQYF
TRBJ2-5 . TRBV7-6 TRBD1 TGTGCCAGCAGCTTAGGGGCAGGGGGTGAGACCCAGTACTTC CASSLGAGGETQYF
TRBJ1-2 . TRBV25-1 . TGTGCCAGCAGTGAGAGGGGGGACTATGGCTACACCTTC CASSERGDYGYTF
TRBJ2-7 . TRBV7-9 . TGTGCCAGCAGTCCCCTTCGAGGGGATTACTACGAGCAGTACTTC CASSPLRGDYYEQYF
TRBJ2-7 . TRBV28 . TGTGCCAGCAGTTCCTCGGGACTTTACGAGCAGTACTTC CASSSSGLYEQYF
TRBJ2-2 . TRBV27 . TGTGCCAGCACCGCGGGCGGGGAGCTGTTTTTT CASTAGGELFF
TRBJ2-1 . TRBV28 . TGTGCCAGCAGTTTAGAGGATCGGGGGAGCAATGAGCAGTTCTTC CASSLEDRGSNEQFF
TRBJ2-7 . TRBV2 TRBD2 TGTGCCAGCTCGGGCGGGAGGGTACCCTACGAGCAGTACTTC CASSGGRVPYEQYF
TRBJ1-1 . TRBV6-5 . TGTGCCAGCAGTTATTCTTATGAAGCTTTCTTT CASSYSYEAFF
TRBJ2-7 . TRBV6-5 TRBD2 TGTGCCAGCAGTTACTCGGCGGGGGCCTACGAGCAGTACTTC CASSYSAGAYEQYF
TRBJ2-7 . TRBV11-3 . TGTGCCAGCAGCTTAGGATTTGCGGGGAGCTCCTACGAGCAGTACTTC CASSLGFAGSSYEQYF
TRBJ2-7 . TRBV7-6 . TGTGCCAGCAGCTTAGAAGGGTGGGAGCAGTACTTC CASSLEGWEQYF
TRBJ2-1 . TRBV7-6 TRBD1 TGTGCCAGCAGCTTGACAGGGGAGCAGTTCTTC CASSLTGEQFF
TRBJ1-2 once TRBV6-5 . TGTGCCAGCAGTTACCGGGACACATCTTTCAACTATGGCTACACCTTC CASSYRDTSFNYGYTF